The next 11 T cell receptor beta chains were all read from a single sample in a study of control samples from healthy donors and cancer patients. Some clones are missing from TCRdb's copy, which holds only in-frame ones; the method was immunoSEQ multiplex PCR. Found here are approximately 41,000 clones, about 95% of them singletons; the top ten hold 24%. The sequencing input was blood. These receptors were collected from a man aged 60 to 69 in good health.

The rearrangement links TRBV5-5 to TRBJ2-7; D is possibly TRBD1 (5 bases). CDR3 length equals 11 residues. V was clipped by 1 base and J by 7 bases, with 6 bases between them. The germline gives CDR1 SGHKS, CDR2 YYEKEE (reference sequence). The CDR3 DNA reads as TGTGCCAGCAGCTTGAACAGGGAGCAGTACTTC. It translates to CASSLNREQYF.

The chain links TRBV2 to TRBJ2-3, with 9 bases aligning to TRBD2. The J segment lost 3 bases and the V segment lost 3 bases, leaving 4 bases of the junction unmatched. Per the germline V gene, CDR1 is SNHLY and CDR2 is FYNNEI. This CDR3 has 15 residues. The CDR3 loop is CASSDPSGITDTQYF. The DNA of the CDR3 is TGTGCCAGCAGTGATCCTAGCGGGATAACAGATACGCAGTATTTT.

This chain joins TRBV7-3 and TRBJ2-3; 8 bases line up with TRBD1. J gave up 2 bases and V 5 bases, and 6 bases lay outside the gene matches. Germline values: CDR1 SGHTA, CDR2 FQGTGA. CDR3 length: 15 amino acids. CDR3 nucleotides: TGTGCCAGCAGCGAAGACAGGGGAACCACAGATACGCAGTATTTT. This codes for CASSEDRGTTDTQYF.

This clone was counted once. The chain is built from TRBV11-2 and TRBJ1-4; 9 bases align to TRBD1. Germline CDR1 is SGHAT and CDR2 is FQNNGV. The J segment lost 4 bases and the V segment lost 5 bases, leaving 5 bases of the junction unmatched. The CDR3 runs to 15 residues. The CDR3 is CASSLGTGYNEKLFF. DNA of the CDR3: TGTGCCAGCAGCCTAGGGACAGGGTATAATGAAAAACTGTTTTTT.

The chain links TRBV25-1 to TRBJ1-4, with TRBD1 identical over 8 bases. CDR1 MGHDK and CDR2 SYGVNS come from the germline V gene. The CDR3 has 17 residues. V was clipped by 1 base and J by 4 bases; unmatched bases: 8. CDR3 in DNA: TGTGCCAGCAGTGAATTGTTGGGGACAGGATATAATGAAAAACTGTTTTTT. It codes for CASSELLGTGYNEKLFF.

The chain links TRBV6-5 to TRBJ2-3; 10 bases fit TRBD2. The CDR3 loop spans 14 amino acids. Germline V lookup: CDR1 MNHEY, CDR2 SVGAGI. The junction had 4 bases not matched to a gene; V was cut back by 6 bases and J by 4 bases. The CDR3 DNA follows: TGTGCCAGCAGGTCTAGCGGGAGTGCAGATACGCAGTATTTT. Its translation: CASRSSGSADTQYF.

The chain is built from TRBV7-2 and TRBJ2-7; D is perhaps TRBD1 (6 bases). Trimming removed 1 base from V and 2 bases from J, with 12 bases in between. The CDR3 is made up of 15 amino acids. The V gene's germline CDR1 is SGHTA and CDR2 FQGNSA. The CDR3 loop is CASSLVGRGAYEQYF. In DNA, the CDR3 is TGTGCCAGCAGCTTAGTGGGCAGGGGCGCCTACGAGCAGTACTTC.

The CDR3 spells CASSLGMVEQFF. The CDR3 coding sequence is TGTGCCAGCAGCTTAGGGATGGTTGAGCAGTTCTTC. V usage is TRBV7-9 and J usage is TRBJ2-1, with D unresolved. Germline V gives CDR1 SEHNR, CDR2 FQNEAQ (reference sequence). The CDR3 spans 12 residues. Trimming left V 1 base short and J 9 bases short, with 7 bases between.

The chain carries TRBV7-9 and TRBJ1-5, with D unresolved. CDR3 length equals 15 residues. Germline loops: CDR1 SEHNR, CDR2 FQNEAQ (reference sequence). V shed 4 bases and J shed 11 bases, with 21 bases lying between them. As DNA, the CDR3 is TGTGCCAGCAGCTCCGGGTGGAGTACTTGGATGGCCCAGCATTTT. The encoded protein is CASSSGWSTWMAQHF.

This rearrangement joins TRBV2 to TRBJ1-1; 12 nucleotides match TRBD1. There are 14 residues in the CDR3. Germline CDR1 and CDR2: SNHLY and FYNNEI. Trimming removed 8 bases from V and 7 bases from J; junction bases left unmatched: 8. This CDR3 is CASGPGTGGGEAFF. DNA for the CDR3: TGTGCCAGCGGCCCCGGGACAGGGGGCGGTGAAGCTTTCTTT.

The V gene is TRBV30, the J gene TRBJ2-3; unclear D gene. The CDR3 is made up of 14 amino acids. Looked up from germline, CDR1 is GTSNPN and CDR2 is SVGIG (reference sequence). V was trimmed by 2 bases and J by 3 bases, leaving 12 bases between them. The CDR3 DNA follows: TGTGCCTGGAGTCTCAAGTGGGCAACAGATACGCAGTATTTT. This sequence encodes CAWSLKWATDTQYF. The full variable domain, its missing parts supplied by reference TRBV30 and TRBJ2-3, is SQTIHQWPATLVQPVGSPLSLECTVEGTSNPNLYWYRQAAGRGLQLLFYSVGIGQISSEVPQNLSASRPQDRQFILSSKKLLLSDSGFYLCAWSLKWATDTQYFGPGTRLTVL.